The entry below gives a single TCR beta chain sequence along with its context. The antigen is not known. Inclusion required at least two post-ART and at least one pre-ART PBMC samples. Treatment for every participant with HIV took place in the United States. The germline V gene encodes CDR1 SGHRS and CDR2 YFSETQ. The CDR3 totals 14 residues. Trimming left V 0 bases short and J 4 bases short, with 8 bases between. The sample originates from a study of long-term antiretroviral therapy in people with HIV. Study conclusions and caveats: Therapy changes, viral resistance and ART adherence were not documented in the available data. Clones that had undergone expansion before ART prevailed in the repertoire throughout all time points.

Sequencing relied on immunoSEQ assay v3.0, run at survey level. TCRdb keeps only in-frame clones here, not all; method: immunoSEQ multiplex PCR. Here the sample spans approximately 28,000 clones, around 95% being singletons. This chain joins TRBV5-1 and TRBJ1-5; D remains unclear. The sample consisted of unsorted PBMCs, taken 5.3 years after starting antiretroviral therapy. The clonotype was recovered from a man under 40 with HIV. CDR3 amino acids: CASSLVGGNQPQHF. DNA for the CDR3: TGCGCCAGCAGCTTGGTGGGCGGGAATCAGCCCCAGCATTTT.